Listed here are 9 T cell receptor beta chains from one sample, sequenced in a study of cytomegalovirus exposure and HLA in healthy donors. It was with 60 Vbeta and 13 Jbeta primers that the PCR ran. Measured with immunoSEQ multiplex PCR; TCRdb has only the in-frame clones, and not every one. The sample spans roughly 100,000 clones; the ten largest clones claim 3% to 3.5%. Sequenced input: PBMCs. These receptors originate from a man aged 40-49 years in good health and CMV-seronegative.

The rearrangement joins TRBV7-2 to TRBJ2-5; D is perhaps TRBD2 (5 bases). The CDR3 has 14 residues. Germline values: CDR1 SGHTA, CDR2 FQGNSA. Trimming took 5 bases from V and 5 from J, leaving 15 bases between them. The CDR3 nucleotides read TGTGCCAGCAGCCTTCCGGGGAGAGTGGAGACCCAGTACTTC. Its translation: CASSLPGRVETQYF.

This chain uses TRBV30 with TRBJ2-5; 7 nucleotides line up with TRBD1. V shed 4 bases and J 5 bases; nucleotides not matched to a gene: 7. Germline assignment: CDR1 GTSNPN and CDR2 SVGIG (reference sequence). This CDR3 is built from 13 residues. The CDR3 spells CAWTKKQGETQYF. Here the CDR3 DNA reads TGTGCCTGGACCAAAAAACAGGGGGAGACCCAGTACTTC.

The V call is TRBV11-2, the J call TRBJ2-7; no reliable D call. The V end was cut by 5 bases, the J end by 2 bases, with 13 bases between. Germline-derived CDR1 and CDR2 are SGHAT and FQNNGV. There are 14 residues in the CDR3. CDR3 region: CASSATGGPYEQYF. The CDR3 region has the DNA TGTGCCAGCAGCGCTACGGGTGGCCCCTACGAGCAGTACTTC.

V is TRBV30 and J is TRBJ2-5, with TRBD1 identical over 7 bases. The J call is doubtful: the DNA matches TRBJ2-7 better. Germline V lookup: CDR1 GTSNPN, CDR2 SVGIG (reference sequence). There are 10 residues in the CDR3. CDR3 nucleotides: TGTGCCTTGGGACAGCACGAGCAGTACTTC. Translating it yields CALGQHEQYF.

The chain uses TRBV14 and TRBJ2-1; D is perhaps TRBD1 (6 bases). This CDR3 has 13 amino acids. Germline V gene data show CDR1 as SGHDN and CDR2 as FVKESK. V was trimmed by 3 bases and J by 8 bases, leaving 11 bases between them. CDR3 sequence reads: CASSHPNRDEQFF. The CDR3 DNA follows: TGTGCCAGCAGCCACCCTAACAGGGATGAGCAGTTCTTC.

This chain joins TRBV7-8 and TRBJ2-7, with 10 nucleotides matching TRBD1. V was clipped by 3 bases and J by 3 bases; unmatched bases: 5. From germline, CDR1 is SGHVS and CDR2 FQNEAQ. This CDR3 is 15 amino acids long. The CDR3 reads CASSFLDRGLYEQYF. CDR3 DNA sequence: TGTGCCAGCAGCTTTCTCGACAGGGGGCTCTACGAGCAGTACTTC.

The gene calls are TRBV15 and TRBJ1-1; tentative D call: TRBD1 (6 bases). CDR1 and CDR2 (germline): LNHNV, YYDKDF (reference sequence). The V end was cut by 6 bases, the J end by 6 bases, with 17 bases between. There are 14 residues in the CDR3. The DNA of the CDR3 is TGTGCCACCAGTATTATTCAGGGGAGCGCTGAAGCTTTCTTT. The encoded protein is CATSIIQGSAEAFF. The entire variable domain, with the rest obtained from reference TRBV15 and TRBJ1-1, is as follows: DAMVIQNPRYQVTQFGKPVTLSCSQTLNHNVMYWYQQKSSQAPKLLFHYYDKDFNNEADTPDNFQSRRPNTSFCFLDIRSPGLGDTAMYLCATSIIQGSAEAFFGQGTRLTVV.

The CDR3 nucleotides are TGTGCCAGCTCACCTCAAGCGGGACTAGCGGGAGCCACCCAGTTCTTC. Translating gives CASSPQAGLAGATQFF. The J gene is TRBJ2-1, the V gene TRBV18, with TRBD2 matching 14 bases. The CDR3 is made up of 16 amino acids. J gave up 13 bases and V 3 bases, and 11 bases lay outside the gene matches. The germline gives CDR1 KGHSH, CDR2 LQKENI.

The chain joins TRBV7-2 to TRBJ1-5; tentatively, D is TRBD1 (5 bases). Germline-derived CDR1 and CDR2 are SGHTA and FQGNSA. V gave up 8 bases and J gave up 7 bases, with 9 bases separating them. This CDR3 is 11 amino acids long. This CDR3 is CASGAGQPQHF. CDR3 DNA: TGTGCCAGCGGGGCGGGACAGCCCCAGCATTTT.